The 8 T cell receptor beta chains given below trace back to one sample, sequenced in a study of cytomegalovirus exposure and HLA in healthy donors (TCRdb year 2017). Libraries were made using the immunoSEQ multiplex PCR assay. The multiplex PCR relied on a mix of 60 forward primers for TCR Vbeta segments and 13 reverse primers for TCR Jbeta segments. This is the immuneACCESS table as TCRdb keeps it, with only in-frame sequences that have V and J called. A part of the clones is gone; compared with another copy, unresolved V genes explain less than half, and the rest is unexplained. A total of about 170,000 clones appear in this sample, about 75% of them only once. In total, the top ten clones hold over 0.95% of the sample. Sequencing input: PBMCs. Receptor source: a woman in her forties or fifties in good health and CMV-seropositive.

The rearrangement joins TRBV29-1 to TRBJ2-1; 10 bases are shared with TRBD2. V gave up 4 bases and J gave up 9 bases; unmatched junction bases: 9. Germline CDR1 reads SQVTM; CDR2 reads ANQGSEA. CDR3 length: 14 residues. The CDR3 bases are TGCAGCGTTGGCGAGCCTAGCGGGAGTTTTGAGCAGTTCTTC. Its protein product is CSVGEPSGSFEQFF.

The V call is TRBV10-3, the J call TRBJ2-7; a weak D match, TRBD1 (6 bases). The CDR3 is 15 amino acids. Germline V gives CDR1 ENHRY, CDR2 SYGVKD. Trimming removed 6 bases at V and 6 bases at J, with 21 bases between. CDR3 nucleotides: TGTGCCATCAGGGTGACAGGTACGATCGATGGCGAGCAGTACTTC. This gives the protein CAIRVTGTIDGEQYF.

This sequence joins TRBV19 and TRBJ2-1, with 7 positions matching TRBD1. CDR1 LNHDA and CDR2 SQIVND come from the germline V gene (reference sequence). V trimming: 7 bases; J trimming: 1 base; junction bases outside the gene matches: 10. The CDR3 totals 16 residues. CDR3: CASTGTDYYSYNEQFF. The CDR3 DNA follows: TGTGCCAGTACGGGGACAGACTATTATTCCTACAATGAGCAGTTCTTC. The whole variable domain, remainder taken from reference TRBV19 and TRBJ2-1, is DGGITQSPKYLFRKEGQNVTLSCEQNLNHDAMYWYRQDPGQGLRLIYYSQIVNDFQKGDIAEGYSVSREKKESFPLTVTSAQKNPTAFYLCASTGTDYYSYNEQFFGPGTRLTVL.

J is TRBJ2-7 and V is TRBV9; TRBD1 matches at 10 bases. The CDR3 is 13 residues long. Germline-derived CDR1 and CDR2 are SGDLS and YYNGEE. The V and J ends lost 7 bases and 3 bases, in that order; junction bases with no gene match: 4. CDR3 protein: CASSGDRGYEQYF. CDR3 bases: TGTGCCAGCTCAGGGGACAGGGGCTACGAGCAGTACTTC.

The chain uses TRBV2 and TRBJ1-4; no clear D. Per the germline V gene, CDR1 is SNHLY and CDR2 is FYNNEI. The CDR3 has 14 residues. Trimming took 9 bases from V and 7 from J, leaving 18 bases between them. The CDR3 DNA reads as TGTGCCAGTGACGGGAGTGGTCGAGGTGAAAAACTGTTTTTT. This translates into CASDGSGRGEKLFF.

This clone was found a few times. This rearrangement joins TRBV4-3 to TRBJ1-4; D is uncertain. Germline CDR1 and CDR2: LGHNA and YSLEER. The CDR3 length is 15 residues. The V and J ends lost 0 bases and 7 bases respectively, with 12 bases between them. The CDR3 nucleotides read TGCGCCAGCAGCCAAGACTCGGGGTTACGTGAAAAACTGTTTTTT. Its protein product is CASSQDSGLREKLFF.

This clone has more than one count but fewer than ten. The genes are TRBV4-1 and TRBJ2-5, with D perhaps matching TRBD1 (5 bases). Germline V CDR1 and CDR2: MGHRA, YSYEKL. The CDR3 runs to 14 residues. V was cut by 4 bases and J by 0 bases, with 9 bases left in between. CDR3 in amino acids: CASSPVGDQETQYF. The CDR3 DNA reads TGCGCCAGCAGCCCCGTAGGGGACCAAGAGACCCAGTACTTC.

This sequence joins TRBV2 and TRBJ2-2; D unclear. V dropped 3 bases and J dropped 0 bases, with 8 bases sitting between them. Germline V lookup: CDR1 SNHLY, CDR2 FYNNEI. The CDR3 has 15 amino acids. The CDR3 is CASSEVPANTGELFF. In DNA form, the CDR3 reads TGTGCCAGCAGTGAGGTCCCGGCGAACACCGGGGAGCTGTTTTTT.